One and the same sample provided the 9 T cell receptor beta chains below, sequenced in a study of shared clonotypes between healthy human individuals. The method was immunoSEQ multiplex PCR; TCRdb's version includes in-frame clones alone and lacks a portion of them. Among about 2.4 million clones listed, 90% to 95% were seen once. The material sequenced was naive CD4+ T cells from PBMCs. Subset denoted: CD45RA+ positively selected. Receptors were obtained from a man younger than 35 in good health. Some clones in this sample may be carry-over from other donors' samples.

This clone was seen once. DNA for the CDR3: TGTGCCAGCAGCACCCAAACCGGGACGGGCAGTGAGCAGTACTTC. Translating gives CASSTQTGTGSEQYF. This sequence joins TRBV21-1 and TRBJ2-7. TRBV21-1 is a listed pseudogene. The CDR3 contains 15 residues.

This sequence joins TRBV5-1 and TRBJ2-2; 8 bases are shared with TRBD1. Germline values: CDR1 SGHRS, CDR2 YFSETQ. Unmatched junction bases numbered 5, after V lost 3 bases and J lost 7 bases. This CDR3 contains 14 residues. The CDR3: CASSSQGAGGELFF. CDR3 nucleotide sequence: TGCGCCAGCAGCTCCCAGGGGGCAGGCGGGGAGCTGTTTTTT.

The chain recombines TRBV5-4 with TRBJ2-6; no clear D gene. V was cut by 0 bases and J by 2 bases, with 9 bases left in between. CDR3 length: 16 residues. CDR1 is SGHNT, CDR2 YYREEE, per germline (reference sequence). The CDR3 is CASSLAWSAGANVLTF. The CDR3 DNA follows: TGTGCCAGCAGCTTGGCCTGGAGTGCTGGGGCCAACGTCCTGACTTTC.

This chain links TRBV30 with TRBJ1-1; no clear D. Germline-derived CDR1 and CDR2 are GTSNPN and SVGIG (reference sequence). V was cut by 5 bases and J by 0 bases, with 10 bases left in between. The CDR3 loop spans 13 amino acids. The CDR3 DNA follows: TGTGCCTGGGGCCCAGAGTTGAACACTGAAGCTTTCTTT. Protein: CAWGPELNTEAFF.

The rearrangement links TRBV7-8 to TRBJ1-1; D may be TRBD1 (6 bases). CDR1 and CDR2 (germline): SGHVS, FQNEAQ. The CDR3 length is 15 residues. V was shortened by 2 bases and J by 2 bases, with 12 bases between the two germline ends. The chain's CDR3 is CASSLLTGLNTEAFF. The CDR3 DNA reads as TGTGCCAGCAGCTTACTGACAGGACTTAACACTGAAGCTTTCTTT.

Remarks on this clone: This sample includes further DNA sequences coding for the same CDR3. The J gene is TRBJ1-1, the V gene TRBV28; D gene ambiguous. Trimming pared 2 bases from V and 2 bases from J, leaving 9 bases between. CDR3 length: 14 amino acids. The germline gives CDR1 MDHEN, CDR2 SYDVKM. This chain's CDR3 is CASSLRAANTEAFF. The CDR3 DNA reads TGTGCCAGCAGTTTAAGGGCAGCCAACACTGAAGCTTTCTTT.

The chain has TRBV11-3 and TRBJ2-3; D possibly corresponds to TRBD1 (5 bases). Deletions cut 2 bases from V and 2 bases from J, with 11 bases between. Germline values: CDR1 SGHNT, CDR2 YENEEA. The length of the CDR3 is 15 residues. The CDR3 loop reads CASSLSGRVTDTQYF. The CDR3 DNA is TGTGCCAGCAGCTTATCGGGCAGGGTCACAGATACGCAGTATTTT.

The chain employs TRBV19 and TRBJ2-1; 12 bases agree with TRBD2. Germline V gives CDR1 LNHDA, CDR2 SQIVND (reference sequence). J gave up 7 bases and V 7 bases, and 5 bases lay outside the gene matches. CDR3 length: 14 residues. CDR3 region: CASTRTSGINEQFF. DNA of the CDR3: TGTGCCAGTACTCGGACTAGCGGGATAAATGAGCAGTTCTTC.

The chain joins TRBV19 to TRBJ1-3, with a weak D call TRBD1 (6 bases). There are 15 residues in the CDR3. The V end lost 7 bases, the J end lost 4 bases, and 17 bases lay between the germline ends. The germline V gene encodes CDR1 LNHDA and CDR2 SQIVND (reference sequence). The CDR3 nucleotides are TGTGCCAGTACTAGACCCGGGACACCCGGAAACACCATATATTTT. Its translation: CASTRPGTPGNTIYF. The entire variable domain, with the rest obtained from reference TRBV19 and TRBJ1-3, is as follows: DGGITQSPKYLFRKEGQNVTLSCEQNLNHDAMYWYRQDPGQGLRLIYYSQIVNDFQKGDIAEGYSVSREKKESFPLTVTSAQKNPTAFYLCASTRPGTPGNTIYFGEGSWLTVV.